The present T cell receptor (beta chain) was sequenced within a study of shared clonotypes between healthy human individuals. General study findings and limits: It was the few donors that limited the genetic and exposure-history diversity represented. Clonotype sharing among donors was expected to depend on sequencing depth.

Template for every sorted-subset replicate PCR totaled about 0.2 ug DNA, tens of thousands of T cell genomes. Per the original data handling: Filtering of immunoSEQ junctional sequences could not match full-length read filtering. Sequenced by immunoSEQ multiplex PCR; TCRdb stores in-frame clones only, minus some. Clone size and V and J calls were adopted from that table, with D and trimming inferred from the DNA. The sample holds around 2.5 million clones, 93% seen once. In the case of this clone: Its matching antigen is unknown.

This sequence originates from a young man in good health. Some clones in this sample may be carry-over from other donors' samples. Material: naive CD4+ T cells from PBMCs. Subset described: CD45RA+ positively selected.

CDR3 nucleotide sequence: TGTGCCAGCAGTTTATCGCCCAGACATAAAGCTTTCTTT. Its translation: CASSLSPRHKAFF. The rearrangement links TRBV27 to TRBJ1-1; D is unresolved. This CDR3 is built from 13 residues. Germline CDR1 and CDR2: MNHEY and SMNVEV (reference sequence). Trimming removed 0 bases at V and 9 bases at J, with 11 bases between.